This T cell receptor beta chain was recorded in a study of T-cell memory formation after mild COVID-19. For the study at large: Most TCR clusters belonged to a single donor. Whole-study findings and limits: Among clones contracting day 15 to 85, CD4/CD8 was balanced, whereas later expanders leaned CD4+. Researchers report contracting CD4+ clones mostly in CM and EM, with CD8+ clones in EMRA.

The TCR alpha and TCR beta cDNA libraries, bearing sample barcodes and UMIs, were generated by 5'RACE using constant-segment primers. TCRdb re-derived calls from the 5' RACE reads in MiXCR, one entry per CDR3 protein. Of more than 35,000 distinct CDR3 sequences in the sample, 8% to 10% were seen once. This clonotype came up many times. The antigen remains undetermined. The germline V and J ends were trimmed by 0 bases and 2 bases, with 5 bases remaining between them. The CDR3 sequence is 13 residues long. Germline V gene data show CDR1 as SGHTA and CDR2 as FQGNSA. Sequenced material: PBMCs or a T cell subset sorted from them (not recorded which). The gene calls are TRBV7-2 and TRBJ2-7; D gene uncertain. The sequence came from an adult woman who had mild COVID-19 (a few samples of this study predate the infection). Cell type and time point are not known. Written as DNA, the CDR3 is TGTGCCAGCAGCTTAGCGTCGCCCTACGAGCAGTACTTC. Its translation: CASSLASPYEQYF.